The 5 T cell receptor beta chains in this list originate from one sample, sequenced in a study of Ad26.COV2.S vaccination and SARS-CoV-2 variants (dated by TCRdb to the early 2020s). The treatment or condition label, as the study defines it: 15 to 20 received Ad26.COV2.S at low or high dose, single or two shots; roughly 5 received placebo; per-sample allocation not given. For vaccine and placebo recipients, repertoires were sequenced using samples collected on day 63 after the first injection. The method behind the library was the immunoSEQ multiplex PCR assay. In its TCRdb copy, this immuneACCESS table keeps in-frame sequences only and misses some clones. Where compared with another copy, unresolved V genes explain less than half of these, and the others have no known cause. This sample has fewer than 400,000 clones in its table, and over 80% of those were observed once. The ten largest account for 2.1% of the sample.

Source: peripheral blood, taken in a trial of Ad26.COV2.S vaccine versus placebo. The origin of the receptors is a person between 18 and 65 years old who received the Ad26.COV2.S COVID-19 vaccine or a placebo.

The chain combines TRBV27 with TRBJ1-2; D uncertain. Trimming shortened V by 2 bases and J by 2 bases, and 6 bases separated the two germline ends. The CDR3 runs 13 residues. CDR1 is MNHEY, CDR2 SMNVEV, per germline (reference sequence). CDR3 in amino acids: CASSLRPNYGYTF. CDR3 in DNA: TGTGCCAGCAGTTTACGCCCGAACTATGGCTACACCTTC.

The CDR3 region is CASSLVVDTQYF. CDR3 coding DNA: TGTGCCAGCAGCTTAGTGGTAGATACGCAGTATTTT. J is TRBJ2-3 and V is TRBV11-2; D gene unclear. Germline V gene lookup returns CDR1 SGHAT and CDR2 FQNNGV. Trimming pared 1 base from V and 5 bases from J, leaving 4 bases between. The CDR3 has 12 residues.

DNA for the CDR3: TGTGCCAGCAGTTTGGGCAGTCTCGACTACACCTTC. Its translation is CASSLGSLDYTF. The rearrangement uses TRBV28 and TRBJ1-2; D uncertain. Per germline, CDR1 MDHEN and CDR2 SYDVKM. V shed 3 bases and J shed 10 bases, with 12 bases lying between them. The CDR3 spans 12 residues.

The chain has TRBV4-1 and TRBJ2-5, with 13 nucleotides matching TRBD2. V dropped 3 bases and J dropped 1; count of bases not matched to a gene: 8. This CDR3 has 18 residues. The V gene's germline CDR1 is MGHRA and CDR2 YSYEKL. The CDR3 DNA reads TGCGCCAGCAGCCAGGGGTTGGGACTAGCGGGGCCCCAAGAGACCCAGTACTTC. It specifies CASSQGLGLAGPQETQYF.

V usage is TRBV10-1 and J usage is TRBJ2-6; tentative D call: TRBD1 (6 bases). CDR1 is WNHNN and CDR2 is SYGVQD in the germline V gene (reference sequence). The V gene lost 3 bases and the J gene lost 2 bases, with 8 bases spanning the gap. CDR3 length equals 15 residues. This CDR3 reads CASSDRGTGANVLTF. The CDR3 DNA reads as TGCGCCAGCAGTGACAGGGGTACTGGGGCCAACGTCCTGACTTTC.